This is a list of T cell receptor beta chains from one sample in a study of Tregs in tolerant kidney transplant recipients. The data were produced by immunoSEQ multiplex PCR, yet TCRdb's version contains in-frame clones alone and is incomplete. Of more than 90,000 clones listed, 85% to 95% are singletons. The sequenced sample consisted of CD4+ T cells from blood. These receptors came from a human donor in good health. Each CDR3 is given with its conserved first and last residue. The D gene is left open where the match is weak. Size is stated for part of the rows, as once, few or many counts, or as a class when the clone is expanded.

clone_size	j_call	v_call	d_call	cdr3_aa	cdr3_nt
-	TRBJ1-3	TRBV29-1	-	CSVARGSGNTIYF	TGCAGCGTTGCTAGGGGATCTGGAAACACCATATATTTT
once	TRBJ2-2	TRBV5-1	TRBD2	CASSFGSGRATGELFF	TGCGCCAGCAGCTTTGGTAGCGGGAGGGCCACCGGGGAGCTGTTTTTT
-	TRBJ2-7	TRBV5-1	-	CASSYRQAAIPYEQYF	TGCGCCAGCAGCTATCGACAAGCTGCTATTCCCTACGAGCAGTACTTC
-	TRBJ1-1	TRBV19	-	CASSIYTGMNTEAFF	TGTGCCAGTAGTATTTACACAGGTATGAACACTGAAGCTTTCTTT
-	TRBJ1-5	TRBV7-9	-	CASSGDSNQPQHF	TGTGCCAGCAGCGGTGACAGCAATCAGCCCCAGCATTTT
-	TRBJ1-3	TRBV7-5	-	CARSLGSSGNTIYF	TGTGCCAGAAGCTTAGGGAGCTCTGGAAACACCATATATTTT
once	TRBJ2-1	TRBV11-3	-	CASSSGRTKTNEQFF	TGTGCCAGCAGCTCGGGACGGACAAAAACCAATGAGCAGTTCTTC
-	TRBJ2-3	TRBV18	-	CASSPPVRSHGVGTDTQYF	TGTGCCAGCTCACCACCGGTACGGAGTCACGGAGTAGGCACAGATACGCAGTATTTT
-	TRBJ2-7	TRBV6-5	TRBD2	CASTQGLADSYEQYF	TGTGCCAGCACTCAGGGACTAGCGGACAGCTACGAGCAGTACTTC
-	TRBJ2-7	TRBV30	TRBD1	CAWSVGQLDEQYF	TGTGCCTGGAGTGTGGGACAGCTAGACGAGCAGTACTTC
-	TRBJ1-2	TRBV29-1	-	CKSRVKYGYTF	TGCAAATCCAGGGTAAAGTATGGCTACACCTTC
-	TRBJ2-7	TRBV27	TRBD2	CASRPVTSGYSYEQYF	TGTGCCAGCAGACCCGTCACTAGCGGTTACTCCTACGAGCAGTACTTC
-	TRBJ2-2	TRBV10-1	-	CASRGGVNTGELFF	TGCGCCAGCAGGGGGGGAGTGAACACCGGGGAGCTGTTTTTT
-	TRBJ2-3	TRBV6-5	-	CASSYSSGASTDTQYF	TGTGCCAGCAGTTACTCTTCCGGGGCTAGCACAGATACGCAGTATTTT
once	TRBJ2-7	TRBV7-9	-	CASSLATGIYEQYF	TGTGCCAGCAGCTTAGCGACAGGTATCTACGAGCAGTACTTC